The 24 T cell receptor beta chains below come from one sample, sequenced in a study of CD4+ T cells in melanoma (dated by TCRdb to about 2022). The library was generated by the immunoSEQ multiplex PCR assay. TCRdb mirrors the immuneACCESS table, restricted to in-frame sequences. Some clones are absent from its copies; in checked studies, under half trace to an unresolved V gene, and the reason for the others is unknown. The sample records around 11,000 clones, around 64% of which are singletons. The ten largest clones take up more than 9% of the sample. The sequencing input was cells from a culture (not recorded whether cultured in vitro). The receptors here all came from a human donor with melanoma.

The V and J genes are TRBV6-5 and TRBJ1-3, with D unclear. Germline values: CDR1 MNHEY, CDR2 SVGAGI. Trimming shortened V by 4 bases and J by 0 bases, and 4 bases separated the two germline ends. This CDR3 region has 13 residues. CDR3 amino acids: CASSLNSGNTIYF. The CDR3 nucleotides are TGTGCCAGCAGTTTAAACTCTGGAAACACCATATATTTT.

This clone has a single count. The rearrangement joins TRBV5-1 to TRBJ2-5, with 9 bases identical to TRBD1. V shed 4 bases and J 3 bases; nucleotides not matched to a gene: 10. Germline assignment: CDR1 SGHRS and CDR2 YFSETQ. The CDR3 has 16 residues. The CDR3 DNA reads TGCGCCAGCAGCCGGAGGGGACAGGGAGGCAAAGAGACCCAGTACTTC. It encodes CASSRRGQGGKETQYF.

The CDR3 DNA sequence: TGTGCCAGCAGTGAATGGGAACAGACTATGGGAAACACCATATATTTT. This encodes CASSEWEQTMGNTIYF. The genes are TRBV6-1 and TRBJ1-3, with D unclear. The CDR3 loop spans 16 amino acids. Trimming removed 2 bases from V and 4 bases from J, with 15 bases in between. Germline CDR1 is MNHNS and CDR2 is SASEGT.

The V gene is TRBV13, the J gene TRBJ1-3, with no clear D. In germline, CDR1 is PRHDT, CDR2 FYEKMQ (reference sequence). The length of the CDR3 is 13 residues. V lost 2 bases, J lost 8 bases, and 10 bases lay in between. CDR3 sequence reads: CASSLQASDTIYF. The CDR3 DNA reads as TGTGCCAGCAGCTTACAGGCCTCGGACACCATATATTTT.

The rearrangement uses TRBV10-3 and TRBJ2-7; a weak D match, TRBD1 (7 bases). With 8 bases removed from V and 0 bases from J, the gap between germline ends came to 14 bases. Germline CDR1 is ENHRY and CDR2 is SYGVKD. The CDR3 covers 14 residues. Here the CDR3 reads CAIRRDSSSYEQYF. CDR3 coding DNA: TGTGCCATCCGGCGGGACAGCAGCTCCTACGAGCAGTACTTC.

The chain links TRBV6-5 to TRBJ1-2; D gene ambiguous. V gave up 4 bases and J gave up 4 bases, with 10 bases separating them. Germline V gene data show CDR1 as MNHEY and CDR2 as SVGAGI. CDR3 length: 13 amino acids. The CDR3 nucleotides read TGTGCCAGCAGTTTCGACGGAACCTATGGCTACACCTTC. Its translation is CASSFDGTYGYTF.

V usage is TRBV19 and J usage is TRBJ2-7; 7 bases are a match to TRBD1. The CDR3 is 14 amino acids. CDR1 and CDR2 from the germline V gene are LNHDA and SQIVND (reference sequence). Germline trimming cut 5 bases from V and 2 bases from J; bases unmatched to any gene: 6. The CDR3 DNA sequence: TGTGCCAGTAGTGTTCAGGACAGGCCCTACGAGCAGTACTTC. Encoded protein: CASSVQDRPYEQYF. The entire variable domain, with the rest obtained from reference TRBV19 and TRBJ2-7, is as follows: DGGITQSPKYLFRKEGQNVTLSCEQNLNHDAMYWYRQDPGQGLRLIYYSQIVNDFQKGDIAEGYSVSREKKESFPLTVTSAQKNPTAFYLCASSVQDRPYEQYFGPGTRLTVT.

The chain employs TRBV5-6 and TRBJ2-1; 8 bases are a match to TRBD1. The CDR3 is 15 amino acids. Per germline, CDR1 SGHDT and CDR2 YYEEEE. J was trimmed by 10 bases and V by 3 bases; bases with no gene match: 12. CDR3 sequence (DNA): TGTGCCAGCAGCTCTTGGCAACAGGGGGGTGGGGAGCAGTTCTTC. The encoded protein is CASSSWQQGGGEQFF.

The CDR3 reads CASSVQDRVSKQYF. CDR3 nucleotide sequence: TGTGCCAGCAGCGTACAGGACAGGGTCAGCAAGCAGTACTTC. V is TRBV9 and J is TRBJ2-7; 8 positions match TRBD1. The ends lost 1 base at V and 8 bases at J; junction bases unmatched: 8. The CDR3 is made up of 14 amino acids. Germline V CDR1 and CDR2: SGDLS, YYNGEE.

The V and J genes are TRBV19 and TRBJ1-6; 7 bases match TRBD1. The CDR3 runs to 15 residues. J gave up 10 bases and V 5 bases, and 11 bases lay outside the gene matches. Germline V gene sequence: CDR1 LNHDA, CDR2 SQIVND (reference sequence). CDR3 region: CASSVTGSVGSPLHF. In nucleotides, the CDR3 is TGTGCCAGTAGTGTGACAGGGTCGGTAGGATCACCCCTCCACTTT.

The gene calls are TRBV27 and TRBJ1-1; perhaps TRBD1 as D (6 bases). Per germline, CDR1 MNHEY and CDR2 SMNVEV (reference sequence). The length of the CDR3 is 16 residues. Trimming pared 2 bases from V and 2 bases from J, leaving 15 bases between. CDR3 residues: CASSLPYREGNTEAFF. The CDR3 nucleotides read TGTGCCAGCAGTTTACCATACAGGGAGGGCAACACTGAAGCTTTCTTT.

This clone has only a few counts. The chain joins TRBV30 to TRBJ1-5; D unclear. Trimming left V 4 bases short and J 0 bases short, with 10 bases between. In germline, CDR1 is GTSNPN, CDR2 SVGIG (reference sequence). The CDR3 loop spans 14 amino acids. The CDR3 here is CAWTRQYSNQPQHF. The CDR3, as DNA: TGTGCCTGGACCAGGCAATATAGCAATCAGCCCCAGCATTTT. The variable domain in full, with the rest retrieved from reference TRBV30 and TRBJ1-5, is SQTIHQWPATLVQPVGSPLSLECTVEGTSNPNLYWYRQAAGRGLQLLFYSVGIGQISSEVPQNLSASRPQDRQFILSSKKLLLSDSGFYLCAWTRQYSNQPQHFGDGTRLSIL.

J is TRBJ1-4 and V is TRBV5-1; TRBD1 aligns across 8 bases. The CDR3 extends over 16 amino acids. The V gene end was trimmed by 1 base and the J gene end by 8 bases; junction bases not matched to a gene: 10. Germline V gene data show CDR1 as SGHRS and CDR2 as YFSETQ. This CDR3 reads CASSLITGGSGEKLFF. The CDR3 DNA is TGCGCCAGCAGCTTGATAACAGGGGGATCCGGGGAAAAACTGTTTTTT.

The DNA for the CDR3 is TGTGCCAGCAGAAAAACAGGGAACCACGAGCAGTACTTC. Translation gives CASRKTGNHEQYF. This rearrangement joins TRBV6-1 to TRBJ2-7; tentative D call: TRBD1 (6 bases). The CDR3 extends over 13 amino acids. CDR1 MNHNS and CDR2 SASEGT come from the germline V gene. V lost 6 bases, J lost 5 bases, and 14 bases lay in between.

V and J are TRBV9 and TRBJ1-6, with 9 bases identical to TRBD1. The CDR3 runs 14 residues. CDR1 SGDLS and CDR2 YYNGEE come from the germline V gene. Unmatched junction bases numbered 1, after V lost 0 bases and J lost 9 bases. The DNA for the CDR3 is TGTGCCAGCAGCGTAGGGACAGGGGCTTCACCCCTCCACTTT. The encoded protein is CASSVGTGASPLHF.

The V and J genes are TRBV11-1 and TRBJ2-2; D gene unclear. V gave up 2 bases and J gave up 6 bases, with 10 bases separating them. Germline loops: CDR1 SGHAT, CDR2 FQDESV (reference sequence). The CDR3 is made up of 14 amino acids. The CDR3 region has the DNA TGTGCCAGCAGCTTACTTCCAGACGCCGGGGAGCTGTTTTTT. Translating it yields CASSLLPDAGELFF.

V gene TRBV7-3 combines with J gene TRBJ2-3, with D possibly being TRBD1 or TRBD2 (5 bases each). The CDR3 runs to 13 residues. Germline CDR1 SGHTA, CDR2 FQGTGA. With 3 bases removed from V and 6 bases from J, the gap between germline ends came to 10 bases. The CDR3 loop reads CASSLGWGDTQYF. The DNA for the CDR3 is TGTGCCAGCAGCTTGGGATGGGGGGATACGCAGTATTTT.

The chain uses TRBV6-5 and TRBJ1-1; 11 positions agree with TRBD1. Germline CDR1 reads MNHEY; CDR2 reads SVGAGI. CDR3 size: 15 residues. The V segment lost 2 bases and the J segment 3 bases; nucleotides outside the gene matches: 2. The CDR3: CASSYPGQGDTEAFF. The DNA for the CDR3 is TGTGCCAGCAGTTACCCGGGACAGGGGGACACTGAAGCTTTCTTT.

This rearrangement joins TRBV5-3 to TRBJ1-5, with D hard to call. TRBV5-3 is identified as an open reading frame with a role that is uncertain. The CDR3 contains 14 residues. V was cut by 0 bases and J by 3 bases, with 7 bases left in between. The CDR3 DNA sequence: TGTGCCAGAAGCTTGGCCAGCCCCAATCAGCCCCAGCATTTT. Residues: CARSLASPNQPQHF.

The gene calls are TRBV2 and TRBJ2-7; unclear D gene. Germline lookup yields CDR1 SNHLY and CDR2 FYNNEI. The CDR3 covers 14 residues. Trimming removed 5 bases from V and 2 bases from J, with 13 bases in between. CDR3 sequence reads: CASSLWGFAYEQYF. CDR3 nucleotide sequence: TGTGCCAGCAGTCTATGGGGTTTCGCCTACGAGCAGTACTTC. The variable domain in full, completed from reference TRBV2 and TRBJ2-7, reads EPEVTQTPSHQVTQMGQEVILRCVPISNHLYFYWYRQILGQKVEFLVSFYNNEISEKSEIFDDQFSVERPDGSNFTLKIRSTKLEDSAMYFCASSLWGFAYEQYFGPGTRLTVT.

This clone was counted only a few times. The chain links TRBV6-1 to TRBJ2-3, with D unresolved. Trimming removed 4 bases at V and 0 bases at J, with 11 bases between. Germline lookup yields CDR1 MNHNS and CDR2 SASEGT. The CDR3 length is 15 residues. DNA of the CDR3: TGTGCCAGCAGTGGGGCCGTTACTAGCACAGATACGCAGTATTTT. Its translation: CASSGAVTSTDTQYF.

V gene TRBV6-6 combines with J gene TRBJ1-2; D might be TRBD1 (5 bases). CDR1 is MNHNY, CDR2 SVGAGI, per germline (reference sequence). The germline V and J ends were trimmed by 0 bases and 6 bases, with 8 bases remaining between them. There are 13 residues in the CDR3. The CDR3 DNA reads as TGTGCCAGCAGTTACTCCGGGACGGATGGCTACACCTTC. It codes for CASSYSGTDGYTF.

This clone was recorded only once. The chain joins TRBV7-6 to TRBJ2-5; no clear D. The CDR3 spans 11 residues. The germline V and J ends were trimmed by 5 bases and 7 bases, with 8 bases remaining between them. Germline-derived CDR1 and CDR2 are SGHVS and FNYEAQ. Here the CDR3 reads CASSRTGTQYF. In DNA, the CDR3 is TGTGCCAGCAGCCGGACGGGGACCCAGTACTTC.

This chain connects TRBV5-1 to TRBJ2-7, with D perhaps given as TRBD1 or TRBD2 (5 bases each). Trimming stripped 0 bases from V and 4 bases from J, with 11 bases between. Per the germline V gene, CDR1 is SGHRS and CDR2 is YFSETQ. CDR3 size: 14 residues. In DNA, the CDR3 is TGCGCCAGCAGCTTGGGTCGGGGCGGGTACGAGCAGTACTTC. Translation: CASSLGRGGYEQYF.